These 25 T cell receptor beta chains were all obtained from the same sample, sequenced in a study of Graves' ophthalmopathy and Graves' hyperthyroidism. CDR3 regions of TCR beta were amplified from RNA transcripts. Investigators did first-round RT-PCR with HTBI primers, then second-round multiplex PCR. TCRdb reprocessed the multiplex PCR reads via MiXCR and lists one record per CDR3 protein. Found here are around 1.1 million distinct CDR3 sequences, 35% to 40% of them singletons; the top ten hold approximately 12%. Material for sequencing was peripheral blood or thyroid tissue (not recorded which). The origin of the receptors is an adult man with Graves' hyperthyroidism.

The chain employs TRBV10-2 and TRBJ2-7; possible D gene TRBD1, 5 bases. CDR1 and CDR2 (germline): WSHSY, SAAADI. Trimming stripped 6 bases from V and 0 bases from J, with 24 bases between. The CDR3 is made up of 18 amino acids. The CDR3 sequence: CASSPRGSSSESSYEQYF. The CDR3 nucleotides are TGCGCCAGCAGCCCTAGGGGAAGCAGCTCGGAGAGCTCCTACGAGCAGTACTTC.

The chain employs TRBV5-8 and TRBJ2-5, with 7 bases identical to TRBD2. CDR3 length: 14 residues. In germline, CDR1 is SGHTS, CDR2 YDEGEE. Unmatched junction bases numbered 9, after V lost 5 bases and J lost 5 bases. CDR3 loop: CASRRGGVGETQYF. The CDR3 DNA reads TGTGCCAGCAGAAGGGGAGGGGTGGGGGAGACCCAGTACTTC.

This clonotype turned up a few times. V is TRBV20-1 and J is TRBJ2-7, with 11 bases identical to TRBD1. CDR1 and CDR2 (germline): DFQATT, SNEGSKA (reference sequence). The CDR3 runs to 14 residues. The CDR3 coding sequence is TGCAGCGCCATACGGACAGGGGGCGGATACGAGCAGTACTTC. It yields the protein CSAIRTGGGYEQYF.

The chain links TRBV7-9 to TRBJ2-5, with D possibly TRBD2 on 7 matching bases. Germline-derived CDR1 and CDR2 are SEHNR and FQNEAQ (reference sequence). V lost 5 bases to trimming and J lost 5 bases, with 21 bases between them. This CDR3 spans 16 amino acids. The CDR3: CASSPPLGGARETQYF. The CDR3 bases are TGTGCCAGCAGCCCACCTCTGGGGGGGGCCAGGGAGACCCAGTACTTC. Combining the CDR3 with reference TRBV7-9 and TRBJ2-5 gives the whole variable domain DTGVSQNPRHKITKRGQNVTFRCDPISEHNRLYWYRQTLGQGPEFLTYFQNEAQLEKSRLLSDRFSAERPKGSFSTLEIQRTEQGDSAMYLCASSPPLGGARETQYFGPGTRLLVL.

In regard to this clonotype: Since a much larger clone is just one base distant, this may be a read error. This chain uses TRBV7-6 with TRBJ2-7; 8 bases fit TRBD2. This CDR3 contains 14 residues. J gave up 6 bases and V 5 bases, and 9 bases lay outside the gene matches. From germline, CDR1 is SGHVS and CDR2 FNYEAQ. Here the CDR3 reads CASSLSGGLGEQYF. Here the CDR3 DNA reads TGTGCCAGCAGCCTTTCGGGGGGGTTGGGCGAGCAGTACTTC.

The V gene is TRBV7-2, the J gene TRBJ1-2; unclear D gene. V lost 3 bases and J lost 6, with 11 bases in between. Looked up from germline, CDR1 is SGHTA and CDR2 is FQGNSA. The CDR3 totals 13 residues. CDR3: CASSFTTGNGYTF. The DNA of the CDR3 is TGTGCCAGCAGCTTCACGACGGGGAATGGCTACACCTTC.

This clonotype was counted at least ten times. CDR3 loop: CSASAGWGTEAFF. CDR3 DNA: TGCAGTGCTAGTGCAGGTTGGGGGACTGAAGCTTTCTTT. This chain links TRBV20-1 with TRBJ1-1; weak D call: TRBD1 (5 bases). Germline V CDR1 and CDR2: DFQATT, SNEGSKA (reference sequence). This CDR3 spans 13 amino acids. With 3 bases removed from V and 5 bases from J, the gap between germline ends came to 13 bases.

The chain carries TRBV14 and TRBJ1-5, with 8 bases lining up with TRBD1. The V segment lost 6 bases and the J segment 6 bases; nucleotides outside the gene matches: 10. Germline values: CDR1 SGHDN, CDR2 FVKESK. This CDR3 has 15 residues. The CDR3 DNA is TGTGCCAGCAGAGAGGGGGGACAGGTTATTCAGCCCCAGCATTTT. Translated, it gives CASREGGQVIQPQHF.

V gene TRBV27 combines with J gene TRBJ2-2; TRBD1 aligns across 12 bases. This CDR3 contains 16 residues. Germline-derived CDR1 and CDR2 are MNHEY and SMNVEV (reference sequence). V lost 8 bases to trimming and J lost 3 bases; unmatched junction nucleotides: 7. Here the CDR3 DNA reads TGTGCCAGCCGGGGGACAGGGGGCGAGTACACCGGGGAGCTGTTTTTT. The encoded protein is CASRGTGGEYTGELFF.

For this clonotype: This likely comes from a read error, as the CDR3 has no conserved phenylalanine or tryptophan at its end. The chain couples TRBV7-8 to TRBJ1-4; TRBD2 agrees at 8 bases. The DNA end lines up better with TRBJ2-2; the J call may be wrong. There are 17 residues in the CDR3. Germline values: CDR1 SGHVS, CDR2 FQNEAQ. The CDR3 here is CASSSPRREVNTGELFS. The DNA of the CDR3 is TGTGCCAGCAGCTCTCCCAGGCGGGAGGTCAACACCGGGGAGCTGTTTTCT.

This chain joins TRBV15 and TRBJ2-6; TRBD1 is a possible D gene (6 bases). The germline CDR1 and CDR2 sequences are LNHNV and YYDKDF (reference sequence). CDR3 length: 17 residues. Trimming pared 0 bases from V and 4 bases from J, leaving 13 bases between. The CDR3 DNA is TGTGCCACCAGCAGAGACAAACAGGGTTCGGGGGCCAACGTCCTGACTTTC. This translates into CATSRDKQGSGANVLTF.

This rearrangement joins TRBV7-9 to TRBJ1-4; D ambiguous. The CDR3 runs to 17 residues. V shed 4 bases and J shed 3 bases, with 18 bases lying between them. In germline, CDR1 is SEHNR, CDR2 FQNEAQ (reference sequence). Written as DNA, the CDR3 is TGTGCCAGCAGCTCAATCCGGGATGCGGGTCCTAATGAAAAACTGTTTTTT. As protein: CASSSIRDAGPNEKLFF.

This clonotype was picked up a small number of times. The chain has TRBV18 and TRBJ2-5, with TRBD2 matching 10 bases. CDR3 length: 15 amino acids. CDR1 is KGHSH, CDR2 LQKENI, per germline. Trimming removed 3 bases from V and 2 bases from J; junction bases left unmatched: 3. The CDR3 reads CASSPSSGGQETQYF. DNA for the CDR3: TGTGCCAGCTCACCGTCTAGCGGGGGTCAAGAGACCCAGTACTTC.

This chain connects TRBV7-9 to TRBJ1-5; D may be TRBD1 (6 bases). The CDR3 is 15 residues long. Looked up from germline, CDR1 is SEHNR and CDR2 is FQNEAQ (reference sequence). V lost 5 bases and J 6 bases, leaving 17 bases between the germline ends. The DNA of the CDR3 is TGTGCCAGCAGCGTTGCGGGGGCGCCGGGTCAGCCCCAGCATTTT. Residues: CASSVAGAPGQPQHF.

This clonotype was picked up many times. J is TRBJ2-6 and V is TRBV29-1; D may be TRBD1 (5 bases). Germline CDR1 reads SQVTM; CDR2 reads ANQGSEA. Trimming shortened V by 5 bases and J by 0 bases, and 14 bases separated the two germline ends. CDR3 size: 16 residues. CDR3 residues: CSVSPTALSGANVLTF. CDR3 DNA sequence: TGCAGCGTTTCCCCGACAGCCCTCTCTGGGGCCAACGTCCTGACTTTC.

This clonotype occurred a few times. The chain links TRBV6-1 to TRBJ1-6; D may be TRBD1 (5 bases). CDR1 MNHNS and CDR2 SASEGT come from the germline V gene. Trimming left V 3 bases short and J 7 bases short, with 10 bases between. This CDR3 has 14 residues. CDR3 loop: CASSDRSGNSPLHF. As DNA, the CDR3 is TGTGCCAGCAGTGACCGTTCAGGGAATTCACCCCTCCACTTT.

The chain uses TRBV7-2 and TRBJ2-2; 7 bases align to TRBD2. J lost 4 bases, V lost 5 bases, and 7 bases had no gene match. The CDR3 totals 15 residues. Germline values: CDR1 SGHTA, CDR2 FQGNSA. The CDR3 loop is CASSHGTIVTGELFF. In DNA form, the CDR3 reads TGTGCCAGCAGCCACGGGACTATAGTCACCGGGGAGCTGTTTTTT.

Notes on this clonotype: The junction does not match germline at one end; this may be a read error. V gene TRBV24-1 combines with J gene TRBJ1-2; D gene uncertain. Germline assignment: CDR1 KGHDR and CDR2 SFDVKD. This CDR3 region has 15 residues. CDR3 nucleotides: TGTGCCATCAGTGCTAGTTCGGGCAGCACCTATGGCTACACCTTC. Amino acid sequence: CAISASSGSTYGYTF.

Regarding this clonotype: It is unclear where the CDR3 begins or ends on the DNA, so no DNA is shown, and the CDR3 is as TCRdb lists it. The V and J genes are TRBV5-1 and TRBJ2-5. The length of the CDR3 is 14 amino acids, counting both ends. The germline gives CDR1 SGHRS, CDR2 YFSETQ. CDR3 in amino acids: CASLAVAARETQYF.

This sequence joins TRBV19 and TRBJ2-7, with TRBD1 identical over 9 bases. The CDR3 contains 15 residues. The J segment lost 2 bases and the V segment lost 4 bases, leaving 6 bases of the junction unmatched. Per germline, CDR1 LNHDA and CDR2 SQIVND (reference sequence). CDR3 amino acids: CASSTKTGGAYEQYF. DNA for the CDR3: TGTGCCAGTAGTACTAAGACAGGGGGAGCCTACGAGCAGTACTTC.

This clonotype was counted a few times. This chain uses TRBV7-8 with TRBJ1-1, with 9 bases identical to TRBD1. V gave up 5 bases and J gave up 1 base; unmatched junction bases: 5. The CDR3 covers 15 residues. CDR1 SGHVS and CDR2 FQNEAQ come from the germline V gene. The CDR3 DNA is TGTGCCAGCAGCACCCACAGGGGGCGGAACACTGAAGCTTTCTTT. Amino acid sequence: CASSTHRGRNTEAFF.

This clonotype has ten or more counts. The rearrangement joins TRBV7-8 to TRBJ1-1, with D uncertain. The CDR3 is 12 amino acids. Germline CDR1 reads SGHVS; CDR2 reads FQNEAQ. The V end lost 2 bases, the J end lost 4 bases, and 5 bases lay between the germline ends. CDR3 nucleotide sequence: TGTGCCAGCAGCTTATATCTCACTGAAGCTTTCTTT. It is translated as CASSLYLTEAFF. The full variable domain, rest sourced from reference TRBV7-8 and TRBJ1-1, is GAGVSQSPRYKVAKRGQDVALRCDPISGHVSLFWYQQALGQGPEFLTYFQNEAQLDKSGLPSDRFFAERPEGSVSTLKIQRTQQEDSAVYLCASSLYLTEAFFGQGTRLTVV.

This clonotype has a count of ten or more. The chain is built from TRBV20-1 and TRBJ1-5; D is perhaps TRBD1 (6 bases). This CDR3 is built from 14 residues. Between the trimmed V and J ends, which lost 3 bases and 0 bases, there was a span of 9 bases. The V gene's germline CDR1 is DFQATT and CDR2 SNEGSKA (reference sequence). In DNA, the CDR3 is TGCAGTGCTAGGGGACATTATAGCAATCAGCCCCAGCATTTT. Its translation is CSARGHYSNQPQHF.

This clonotype was seen a few times. This chain links TRBV20-1 with TRBJ2-5, with 9 bases matching TRBD2. J was trimmed by 5 bases and V by 4 bases; bases with no gene match: 11. CDR3 length: 15 amino acids. The germline V gene has CDR1 DFQATT and CDR2 SNEGSKA (reference sequence). CDR3 sequence reads: CSAKPSGVLQETQYF. The CDR3 coding sequence is TGCAGTGCTAAGCCTAGCGGGGTTTTGCAGGAGACCCAGTACTTC.

This clonotype was observed once. Since a much larger clone is just one base distant, this may be a read error. The chain is built from TRBV27 and TRBJ1-5, with a possible D match to TRBD1 (5 bases). Between the trimmed V and J ends, which lost 3 bases and 4 bases, there was a span of 10 bases. The length of the CDR3 is 14 residues. The germline V gene encodes CDR1 MNHEY and CDR2 SMNVEV (reference sequence). The DNA of the CDR3 is TGTGCCAGCAGTTTTGCAGGGAGGAATCAGCCCCAGCATTTT. It translates to CASSFAGRNQPQHF.